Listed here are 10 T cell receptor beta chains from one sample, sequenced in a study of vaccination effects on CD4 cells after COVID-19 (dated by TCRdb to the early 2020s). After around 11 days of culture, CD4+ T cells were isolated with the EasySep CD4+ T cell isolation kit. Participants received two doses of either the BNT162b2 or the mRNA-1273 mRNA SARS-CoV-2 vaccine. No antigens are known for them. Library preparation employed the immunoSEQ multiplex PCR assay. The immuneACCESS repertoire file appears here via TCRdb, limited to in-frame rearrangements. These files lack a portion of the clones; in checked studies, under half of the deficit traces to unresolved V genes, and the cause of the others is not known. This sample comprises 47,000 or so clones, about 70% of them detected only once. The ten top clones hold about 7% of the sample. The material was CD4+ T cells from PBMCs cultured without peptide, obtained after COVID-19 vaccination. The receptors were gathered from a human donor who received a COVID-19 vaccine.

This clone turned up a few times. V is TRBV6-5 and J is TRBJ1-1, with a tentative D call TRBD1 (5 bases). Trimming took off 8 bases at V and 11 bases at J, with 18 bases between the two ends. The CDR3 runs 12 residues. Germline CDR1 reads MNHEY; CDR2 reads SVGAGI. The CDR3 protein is CASHSGRYGAFF. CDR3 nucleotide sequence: TGTGCCAGCCATTCGGGGCGTTACGGGGCTTTCTTT.

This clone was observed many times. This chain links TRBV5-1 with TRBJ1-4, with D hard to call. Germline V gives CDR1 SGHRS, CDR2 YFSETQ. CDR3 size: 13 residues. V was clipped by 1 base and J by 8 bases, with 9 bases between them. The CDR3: CASSLRPQEKLFF. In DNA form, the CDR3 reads TGCGCCAGCAGCTTGAGGCCGCAAGAAAAACTGTTTTTT.

The CDR3 DNA sequence: TGTGCCACCAGTGATTTGCCAGTCCAGGGTCGTGTTCGGTTACAAGAGACCCAGTACTTC. Translating gives CATSDLPVQGRVRLQETQYF. The chain carries TRBV24-1 and TRBJ2-5; tentatively, D is TRBD1 (5 bases). CDR1 KGHDR and CDR2 SFDVKD come from the germline V gene. The CDR3 has 20 residues. Trimming pared 0 bases from V and 2 bases from J, leaving 24 bases between.

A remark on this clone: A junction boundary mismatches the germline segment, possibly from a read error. The CDR3 nucleotides read TGTGCCAGTAGTCTAGAAGGACAGGGAGGCACAGATACGCAGTATTTT. Residues: CASSLEGQGGTDTQYF. This chain connects TRBV19 to TRBJ2-3, with TRBD1 identical over 8 bases. The CDR3 totals 16 residues. Germline CDR1 reads LNHDA; CDR2 reads SQIVND (reference sequence).

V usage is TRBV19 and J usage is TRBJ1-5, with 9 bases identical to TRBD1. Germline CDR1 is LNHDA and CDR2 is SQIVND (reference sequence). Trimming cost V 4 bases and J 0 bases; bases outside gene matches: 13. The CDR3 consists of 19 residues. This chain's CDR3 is CASSRATGGQTYSNQPQHF. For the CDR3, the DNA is TGTGCCAGTAGTAGGGCGACAGGGGGTCAAACATATAGCAATCAGCCCCAGCATTTT.

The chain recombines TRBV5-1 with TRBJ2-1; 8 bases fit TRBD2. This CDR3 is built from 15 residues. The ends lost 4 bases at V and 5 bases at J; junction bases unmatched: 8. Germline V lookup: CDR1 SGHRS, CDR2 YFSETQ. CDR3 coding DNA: TGCGCCAGCAGCCCCTTAGCGGGAAGTAACAATGAGCAGTTCTTC. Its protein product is CASSPLAGSNNEQFF.

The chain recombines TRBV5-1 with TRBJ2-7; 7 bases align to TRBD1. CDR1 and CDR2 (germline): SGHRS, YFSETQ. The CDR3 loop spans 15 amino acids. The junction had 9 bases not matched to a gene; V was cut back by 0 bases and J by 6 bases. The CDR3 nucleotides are TGCGCCAGCAGCTTGGGTGCAGGGGGTTGGCGCGAGCAGTACTTC. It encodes CASSLGAGGWREQYF.

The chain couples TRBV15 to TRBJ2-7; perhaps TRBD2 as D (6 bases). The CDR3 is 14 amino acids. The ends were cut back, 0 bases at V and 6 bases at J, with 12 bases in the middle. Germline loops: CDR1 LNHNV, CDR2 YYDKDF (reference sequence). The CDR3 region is CATSRDGGTVEQYF. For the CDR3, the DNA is TGTGCCACCAGCAGAGATGGGGGGACGGTCGAGCAGTACTTC.

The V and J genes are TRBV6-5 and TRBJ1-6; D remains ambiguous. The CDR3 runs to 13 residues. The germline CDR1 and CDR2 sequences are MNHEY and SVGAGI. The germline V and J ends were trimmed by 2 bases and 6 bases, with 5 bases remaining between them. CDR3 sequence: CASSYGLNSPLHF. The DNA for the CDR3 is TGTGCCAGCAGTTACGGTCTTAATTCACCCCTCCACTTT.

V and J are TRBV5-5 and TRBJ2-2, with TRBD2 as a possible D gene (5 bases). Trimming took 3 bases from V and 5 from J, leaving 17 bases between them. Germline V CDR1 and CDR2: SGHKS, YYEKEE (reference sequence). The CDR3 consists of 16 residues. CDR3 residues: CASSSGLEVWTGELFF. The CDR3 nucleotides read TGTGCCAGCAGCTCTGGATTGGAGGTTTGGACCGGGGAGCTGTTTTTT.